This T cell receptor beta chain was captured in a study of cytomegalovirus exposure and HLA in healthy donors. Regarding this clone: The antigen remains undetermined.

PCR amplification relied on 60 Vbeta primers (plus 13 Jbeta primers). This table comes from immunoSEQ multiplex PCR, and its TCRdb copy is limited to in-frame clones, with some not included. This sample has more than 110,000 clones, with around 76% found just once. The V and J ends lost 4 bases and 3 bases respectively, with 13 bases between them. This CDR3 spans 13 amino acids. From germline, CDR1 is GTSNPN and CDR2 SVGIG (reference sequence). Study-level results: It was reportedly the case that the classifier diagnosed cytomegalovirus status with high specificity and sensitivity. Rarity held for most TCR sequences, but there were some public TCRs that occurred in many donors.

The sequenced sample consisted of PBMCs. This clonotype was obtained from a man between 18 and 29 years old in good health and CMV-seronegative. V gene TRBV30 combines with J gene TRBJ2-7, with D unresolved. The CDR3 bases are TGTGCCTGGAATCGCCAGGCGATCTACGAGCAGTACTTC. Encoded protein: CAWNRQAIYEQYF. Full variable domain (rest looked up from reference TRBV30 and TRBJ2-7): SQTIHQWPATLVQPVGSPLSLECTVEGTSNPNLYWYRQAAGRGLQLLFYSVGIGQISSEVPQNLSASRPQDRQFILSSKKLLLSDSGFYLCAWNRQAIYEQYFGPGTRLTVT.